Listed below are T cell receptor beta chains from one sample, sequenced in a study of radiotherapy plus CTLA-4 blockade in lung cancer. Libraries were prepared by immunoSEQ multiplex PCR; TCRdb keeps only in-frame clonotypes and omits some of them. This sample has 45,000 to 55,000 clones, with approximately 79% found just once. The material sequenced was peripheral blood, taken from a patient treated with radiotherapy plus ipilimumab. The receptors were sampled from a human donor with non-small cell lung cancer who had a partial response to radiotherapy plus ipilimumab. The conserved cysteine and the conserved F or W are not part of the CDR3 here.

CDR3aa: ASTSGQGASGYT
v_gene: TRBV19
j_gene: TRBJ1-2

CDR3aa: ASSVLSDTGELF
v_gene: TRBV10-2
j_gene: TRBJ2-2

CDR3aa: ASSEYEVSAPYEQY
v_gene: TRBV10-1
j_gene: TRBJ2-7

CDR3aa: ATSRDKRYEQY
v_gene: TRBV15
j_gene: TRBJ2-7

CDR3aa: ASSQTGVGPYEQY
v_gene: TRBV16
j_gene: TRBJ2-7

CDR3aa: ASSVVPGEDTQY
v_gene: TRBV9
j_gene: TRBJ2-3

CDR3aa: ASSDRQGGNQPQH
v_gene: TRBV28
j_gene: TRBJ1-5

CDR3aa: ASTLLSGQSYEQY
v_gene: TRBV2
j_gene: TRBJ2-7

CDR3aa: ASSYLAGGTTGELF
v_gene: TRBV6-6
j_gene: TRBJ2-2

CDR3aa: ASSTNYEQY
v_gene: TRBV5-1
j_gene: NA

CDR3aa: ASSQVDYTRHEQY
v_gene: TRBV4-1
j_gene: NA

CDR3aa: ASQVGGSHNEQF
v_gene: TRBV19
j_gene: TRBJ2-1

CDR3aa: DSMGATDTQY
v_gene: TRBV2
j_gene: TRBJ2-3

CDR3aa: ASSHPSGYQPQH
v_gene: TRBV4-1
j_gene: TRBJ1-5

CDR3aa: ASSAGGILSYNEQF
v_gene: TRBV28
j_gene: TRBJ2-1

CDR3aa: ASSGPGGEETQY
v_gene: TRBV2
j_gene: TRBJ2-5

CDR3aa: ASSSGQTATNEKLF
v_gene: TRBV5-1
j_gene: TRBJ1-4

CDR3aa: ASSLGVGGANQPQH
v_gene: TRBV5-5
j_gene: TRBJ1-5

CDR3aa: ASGRGNNQPQH
v_gene: TRBV2
j_gene: TRBJ1-5

CDR3aa: ASSPGIELF
v_gene: TRBV16
j_gene: TRBJ2-2

CDR3aa: ASSQVLSGGNINEQY
v_gene: TRBV4-3
j_gene: TRBJ2-7

CDR3aa: ASSSDSINYGYT
v_gene: TRBV7-8
j_gene: TRBJ1-2

CDR3aa: AWSVRDDQRGAIQETQY
v_gene: TRBV30
j_gene: TRBJ2-5

CDR3aa: ASSAALGQALYGYT
v_gene: TRBV10-1
j_gene: TRBJ1-2

CDR3aa: ASTPESAWETQY
v_gene: TRBV6-1
j_gene: TRBJ2-5

CDR3aa: ATSSGRDTDTQY
v_gene: TRBV15
j_gene: TRBJ2-3

CDR3aa: ASSLGTTGELF
v_gene: TRBV5-6
j_gene: TRBJ2-2

CDR3aa: AIAGDREETQY
v_gene: TRBV10-3
j_gene: TRBJ2-5

CDR3aa: ASSLSLAGRNYEQY
v_gene: TRBV18
j_gene: TRBJ2-7

CDR3aa: ASTTDRGLDSPLH
v_gene: TRBV19
j_gene: TRBJ1-6

CDR3aa: ASSYNRDSPNYGYT
v_gene: TRBV6-6
j_gene: TRBJ1-2

CDR3aa: ASSLRSAGGTDTQY
v_gene: TRBV7-2
j_gene: TRBJ2-3

CDR3aa: ASSLVPRGYYGYT
v_gene: TRBV5-1
j_gene: TRBJ1-2

CDR3aa: ASVEGQSNYGYT
v_gene: TRBV6-1
j_gene: TRBJ1-2

CDR3aa: ASSGPTGGETQY
v_gene: TRBV9
j_gene: TRBJ2-5

CDR3aa: ASSWTGGRGDTQY
v_gene: TRBV5-1
j_gene: TRBJ2-3

CDR3aa: ASSPPDRKNSPLH
v_gene: TRBV19
j_gene: TRBJ1-6

CDR3aa: ASSPRGLAGAVSSTDTQY
v_gene: TRBV19
j_gene: TRBJ2-3

CDR3aa: ASSLDVWSSYNEQF
v_gene: TRBV11-2
j_gene: TRBJ2-1

CDR3aa: ASSEASGTGNEKLF
v_gene: TRBV6-1
j_gene: TRBJ1-4

CDR3aa: AWSGSSYNEQF
v_gene: TRBV30
j_gene: TRBJ2-1

CDR3aa: ASSNGLAGLNEQY
v_gene: TRBV7-2
j_gene: TRBJ2-7

CDR3aa: ASSETSATGELF
v_gene: TRBV6-5
j_gene: TRBJ2-2

CDR3aa: ASSSRGGGNEKLF
v_gene: TRBV5-1
j_gene: TRBJ1-4

CDR3aa: ASSYGRDRED
v_gene: TRBV28
j_gene: TRBJ2-7

CDR3aa: ASSLEAGGLKTQY
v_gene: TRBV7-2
j_gene: TRBJ2-5